The sequence of this TCR beta chain was determined in a study of blood T cell repertoires in COVID-19. For the study at large: The cDNA or gDNA used as material had been derived from T cells, B-cell-depleted T cells, or PBMCs.

Per the original data handling: Amplifying reference gene primers gave estimates of nucleated cell counts. The repertoire was sequenced with immunoSEQ multiplex PCR; TCRdb's copy has only in-frame clones and lacks some. The D gene and trimming were derived from the DNA, and the V and J assignments and clone size from that table. The sample includes 130,000 to 150,000 clones, about 80% of them seen just once. Participants' own reports of clinical history determined their cohort assignment. Sequenced: PBMCs or T cells enriched from blood (not recorded which). The sequence was collected from a man over 45 who had recovered from COVID-19.

The CDR3 sequence: CASSFTGAGSDTQYF. CDR3 nucleotides: TGTGCCAGCAGTTTTACTGGGGCAGGCTCAGATACGCAGTATTTT. This chain connects TRBV25-1 to TRBJ2-3, with D possibly being TRBD1 (5 bases). Trimming took off 5 bases at V and 4 bases at J, with 16 bases between the two ends. CDR3 length: 15 residues. CDR1 and CDR2 from the germline V gene are MGHDK and SYGVNS.